This T cell receptor (beta chain) was recorded in a study of T-cell memory formation after mild COVID-19. From the 5' RACE reads, TCRdb called clonotypes with MiXCR, one entry per CDR3 protein. In the table there are about 470,000 distinct CDR3 sequences, around 27% of which are singletons. General study findings and limits: Some responding clones appeared in pre-infection memory, suggesting cross-reactive memory joined. Day 15 to 85 contracting clones showed balanced CD4/CD8; day 15 to 37 expanders favored CD4+. For second-wave clones that peaked at day 37, SARS-CoV-2 specificity went unverified.

The length of the CDR3 is 15 residues. V lost 5 bases to trimming and J lost 3 bases; unmatched junction nucleotides: 5. CDR1 SGHTA and CDR2 FQGTGA come from the germline V gene. A remark on this clonotype: Its matching antigen is unknown.

The rearrangement uses TRBV7-3 and TRBJ2-1, with 9 bases fitting TRBD2. The source material was PBMCs or a T cell subset sorted from them (not recorded which). The receptor's source is an adult woman who had mild COVID-19 (a few samples of this study predate the infection). Cell type and time point are not known. The chain's CDR3 is CASSPAGGNYNEQFF. The CDR3 coding sequence is TGTGCCAGCAGCCCAGCGGGAGGAAACTACAATGAGCAGTTCTTC.